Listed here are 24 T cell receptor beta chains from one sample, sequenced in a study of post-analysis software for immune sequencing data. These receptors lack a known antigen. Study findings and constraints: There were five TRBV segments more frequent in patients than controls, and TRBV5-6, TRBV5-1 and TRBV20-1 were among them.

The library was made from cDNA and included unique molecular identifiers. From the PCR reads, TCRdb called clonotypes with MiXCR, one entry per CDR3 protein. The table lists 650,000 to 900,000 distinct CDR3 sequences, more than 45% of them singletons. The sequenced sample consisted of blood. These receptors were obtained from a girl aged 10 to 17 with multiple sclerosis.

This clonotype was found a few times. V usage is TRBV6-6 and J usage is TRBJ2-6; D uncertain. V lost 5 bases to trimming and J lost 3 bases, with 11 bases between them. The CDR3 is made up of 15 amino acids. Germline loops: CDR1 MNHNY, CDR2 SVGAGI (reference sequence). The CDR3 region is CASSKNPGGANVLTF. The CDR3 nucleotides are TGTGCCAGCAGTAAAAACCCAGGTGGGGCCAACGTCCTGACTTTC.

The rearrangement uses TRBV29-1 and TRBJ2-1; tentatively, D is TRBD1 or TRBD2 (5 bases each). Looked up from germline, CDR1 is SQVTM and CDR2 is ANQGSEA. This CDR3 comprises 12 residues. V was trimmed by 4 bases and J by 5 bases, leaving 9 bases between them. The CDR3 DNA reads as TGCAGCGTTGGGGACGGAGACAATGAGCAGTTCTTC. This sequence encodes CSVGDGDNEQFF.

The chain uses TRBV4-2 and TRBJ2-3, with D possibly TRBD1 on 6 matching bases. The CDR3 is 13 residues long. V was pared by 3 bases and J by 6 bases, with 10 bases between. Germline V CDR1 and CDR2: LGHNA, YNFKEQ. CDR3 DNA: TGTGCCAGCAGCCAGTCTAGGGGGGATACGCAGTATTTT. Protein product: CASSQSRGDTQYF.

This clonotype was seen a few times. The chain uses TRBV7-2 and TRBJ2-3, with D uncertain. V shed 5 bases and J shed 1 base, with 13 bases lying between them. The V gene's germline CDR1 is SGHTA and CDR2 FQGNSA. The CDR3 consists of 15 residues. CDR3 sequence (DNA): TGTGCCAGCAGCCCCCCCCGAACGCGCACAGATACGCAGTATTTT. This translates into CASSPPRTRTDTQYF.

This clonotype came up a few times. CDR3 coding DNA: TGTGCCAGCAGCCAAGGGGTAAGCGCCTACGAGCAGTACTTC. Translating it yields CASSQGVSAYEQYF. The chain combines TRBV3-1 with TRBJ2-7; D unresolved. There are 14 residues in the CDR3. In germline, CDR1 is LGHDT, CDR2 YNNKEL (reference sequence). Trimming took 1 base from V and 2 from J, leaving 9 bases between them.

The CDR3 sequence is CAWKGQGPGELFF. The CDR3 DNA is TGTGCCTGGAAAGGACAGGGTCCGGGGGAGCTGTTTTTT. The chain joins TRBV30 to TRBJ2-2; TRBD1 aligns across 8 bases. The CDR3 extends over 13 amino acids. The junction had 6 bases not matched to a gene; V was cut back by 4 bases and J by 8 bases. Per germline, CDR1 GTSNPN and CDR2 SVGIG (reference sequence).

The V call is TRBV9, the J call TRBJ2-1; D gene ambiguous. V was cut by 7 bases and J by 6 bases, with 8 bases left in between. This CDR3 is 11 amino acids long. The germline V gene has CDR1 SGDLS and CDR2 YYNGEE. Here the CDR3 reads CASGPFNEQFF. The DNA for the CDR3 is TGTGCCAGCGGGCCCTTCAATGAGCAGTTCTTC.

CDR3 residues: CASSLEPPSTEAFF. CDR3 nucleotide sequence: TGTGCCAGCAGCTTAGAACCCCCGAGCACTGAAGCTTTCTTT. The gene calls are TRBV7-2 and TRBJ1-1; D gene unclear. Germline values: CDR1 SGHTA, CDR2 FQGNSA. This CDR3 region has 14 residues. V lost 1 base and J 4 bases, leaving 10 bases between the germline ends.

The CDR3: CATGTGGTEAFF. The CDR3 nucleotides read TGTGCCACCGGAACAGGGGGCACTGAAGCTTTCTTT. This chain links TRBV24-1 with TRBJ1-1, with 8 positions matching TRBD1. The CDR3 length is 12 residues. The germline CDR1 and CDR2 sequences are KGHDR and SFDVKD. V shed 9 bases and J 4 bases; nucleotides not matched to a gene: 3.

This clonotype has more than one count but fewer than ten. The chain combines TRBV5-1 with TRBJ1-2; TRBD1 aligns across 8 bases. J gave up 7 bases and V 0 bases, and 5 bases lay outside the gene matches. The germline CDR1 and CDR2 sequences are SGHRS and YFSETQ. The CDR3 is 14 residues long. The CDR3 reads CASSLGTGSPGYTF. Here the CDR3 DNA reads TGCGCCAGCAGCTTGGGGACAGGGAGCCCTGGCTACACCTTC.

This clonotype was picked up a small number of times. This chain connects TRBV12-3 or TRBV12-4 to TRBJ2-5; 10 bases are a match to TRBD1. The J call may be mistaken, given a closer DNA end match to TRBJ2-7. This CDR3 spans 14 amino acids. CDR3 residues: CASTPWDRGYEQYF. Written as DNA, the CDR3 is TGTGCCAGCACCCCCTGGGACAGGGGTTACGAGCAGTACTTC.

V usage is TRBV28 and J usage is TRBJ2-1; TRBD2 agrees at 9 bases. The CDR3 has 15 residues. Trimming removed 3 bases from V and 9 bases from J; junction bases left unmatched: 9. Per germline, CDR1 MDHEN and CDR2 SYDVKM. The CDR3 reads CASSLGLAGNTEQFF. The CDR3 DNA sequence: TGTGCCAGCAGTTTGGGGCTAGCGGGGAACACTGAGCAGTTCTTC.

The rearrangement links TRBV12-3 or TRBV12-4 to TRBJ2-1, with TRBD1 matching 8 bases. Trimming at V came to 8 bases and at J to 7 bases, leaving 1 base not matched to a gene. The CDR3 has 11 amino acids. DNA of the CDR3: TGTGCCAGCTACAGGGGGAATGAGCAGTTCTTC. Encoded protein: CASYRGNEQFF.

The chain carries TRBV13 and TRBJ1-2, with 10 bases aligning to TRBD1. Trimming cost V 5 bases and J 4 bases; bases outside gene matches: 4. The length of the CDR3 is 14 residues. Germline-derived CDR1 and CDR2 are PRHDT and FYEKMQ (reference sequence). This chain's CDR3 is CASSGRDRGYGYTF. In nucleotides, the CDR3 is TGTGCCAGCAGCGGTCGGGACAGGGGCTATGGCTACACCTTC. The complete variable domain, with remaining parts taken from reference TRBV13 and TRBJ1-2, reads AAGVIQSPRHLIKEKRETATLKCYPIPRHDTVYWYQQGPGQDPQFLISFYEKMQSDKGSIPDRFSAQQFSDYHSELNMSSLELGDSALYFCASSGRDRGYGYTFGSGTRLTVV.

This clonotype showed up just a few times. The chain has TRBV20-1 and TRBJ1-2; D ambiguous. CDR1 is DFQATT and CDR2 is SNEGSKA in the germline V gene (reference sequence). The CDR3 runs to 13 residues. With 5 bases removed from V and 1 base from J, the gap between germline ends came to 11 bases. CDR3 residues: CSAPLSFNYGYTF. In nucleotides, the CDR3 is TGCAGTGCTCCCTTGAGTTTTAACTATGGCTACACCTTC.

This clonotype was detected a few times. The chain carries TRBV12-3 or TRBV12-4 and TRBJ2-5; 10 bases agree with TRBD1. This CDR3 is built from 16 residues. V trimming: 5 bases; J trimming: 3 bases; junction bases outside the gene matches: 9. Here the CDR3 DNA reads TGTGCCAGCAGTAACAGACAGGGGGCAAGGGAAGAGACCCAGTACTTC. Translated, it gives CASSNRQGAREETQYF.

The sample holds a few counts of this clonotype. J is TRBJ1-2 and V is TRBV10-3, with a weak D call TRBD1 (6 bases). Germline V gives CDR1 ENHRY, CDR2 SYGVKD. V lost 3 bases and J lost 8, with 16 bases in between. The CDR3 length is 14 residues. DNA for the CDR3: TGTGCCATCAGTGATGGACTCACCGGGGGCGGCTACACCTTC. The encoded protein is CAISDGLTGGGYTF.

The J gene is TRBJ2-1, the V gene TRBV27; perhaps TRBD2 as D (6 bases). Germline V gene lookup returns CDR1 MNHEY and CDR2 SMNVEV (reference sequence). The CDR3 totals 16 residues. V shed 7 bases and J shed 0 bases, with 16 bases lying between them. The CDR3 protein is CASMLAATSSYNEQFF. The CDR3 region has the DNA TGTGCCAGCATGTTAGCGGCCACTAGCTCCTACAATGAGCAGTTCTTC.

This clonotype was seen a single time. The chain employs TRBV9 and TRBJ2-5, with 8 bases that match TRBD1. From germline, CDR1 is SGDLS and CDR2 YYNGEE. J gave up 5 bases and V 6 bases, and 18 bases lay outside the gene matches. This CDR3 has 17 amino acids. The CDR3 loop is CASTLGQGEGGGETQYF. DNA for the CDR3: TGTGCCAGCACTCTAGGACAGGGTGAAGGAGGTGGGGAGACCCAGTACTTC.

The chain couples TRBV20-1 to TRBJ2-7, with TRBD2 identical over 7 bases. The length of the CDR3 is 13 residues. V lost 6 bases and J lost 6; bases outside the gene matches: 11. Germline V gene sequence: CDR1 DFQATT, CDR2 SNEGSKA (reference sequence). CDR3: CSAPPPAGFEQYF. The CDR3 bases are TGCAGTGCCCCCCCCCCAGCGGGATTCGAGCAGTACTTC.

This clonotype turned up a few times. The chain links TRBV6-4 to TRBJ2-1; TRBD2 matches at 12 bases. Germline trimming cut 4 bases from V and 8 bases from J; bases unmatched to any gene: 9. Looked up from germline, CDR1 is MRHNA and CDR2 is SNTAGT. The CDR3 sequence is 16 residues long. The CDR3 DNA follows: TGTGCCAGCAGTGTCCTAGCGGGAGGGGGCCTTGATGAGCAGTTCTTC. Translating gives CASSVLAGGGLDEQFF.

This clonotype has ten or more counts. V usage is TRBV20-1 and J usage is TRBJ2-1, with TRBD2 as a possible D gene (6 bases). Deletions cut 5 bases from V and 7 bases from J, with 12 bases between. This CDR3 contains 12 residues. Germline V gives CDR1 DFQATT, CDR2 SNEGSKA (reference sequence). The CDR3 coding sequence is TGCAGTGCTTCGACTAGTCGGAATGAGCAGTTCTTC. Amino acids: CSASTSRNEQFF.

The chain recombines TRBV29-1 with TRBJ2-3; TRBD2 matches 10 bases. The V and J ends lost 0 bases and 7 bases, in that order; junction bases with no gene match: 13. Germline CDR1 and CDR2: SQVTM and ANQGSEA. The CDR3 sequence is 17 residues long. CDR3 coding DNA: TGCAGCGTTGAAGAAGATACCGGGACTAGCGTTTTATATACGCAGTATTTT. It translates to CSVEEDTGTSVLYTQYF.

The CDR3 loop is CASSFSTNEKLFF. CDR3 bases: TGTGCCAGCAGCTTTTCAACTAATGAAAAACTGTTTTTT. This rearrangement joins TRBV7-2 to TRBJ1-4; D gene unclear. This CDR3 spans 13 amino acids. The germline V gene encodes CDR1 SGHTA and CDR2 FQGNSA. Trimming took 3 bases from V and 0 from J, leaving 2 bases between them.